This entry features one T cell receptor beta chain sequence. Adults between about 18 and 89 years of age took part from 24 US areas. This sample stems from a study of blood T cell repertoires in COVID-19. Across the study: The samples span acute and convalescent COVID-19 from the United States, Italy and Spain.

In the original analysis: Researchers report that nucleated cell counts were estimated from reference gene primer amplification. Assay used: immunoSEQ multiplex PCR; TCRdb lists only in-frame clones, some missing. V and J calls and clone size are given by that table; D and trimming were obtained from the DNA. The sample yields approximately 310,000 clones, around 90% seen once. The CDR3 contains 15 residues. J was trimmed by 10 bases and V by 0 bases; bases with no gene match: 6. Germline V gene data show CDR1 as SGHRS and CDR2 as YFSETQ. Sequencing was performed on PBMCs or T cells enriched from blood (not recorded which). The chain has TRBV5-1 and TRBJ1-6; 8 positions match TRBD1. This TCR derives from a man in his fifties or sixties who had recovered from COVID-19. The CDR3 sequence is CASSLGGTGPSPLHF. For the CDR3, the DNA is TGCGCCAGCAGCTTGGGGGGGACAGGACCCTCACCCCTCCACTTT.